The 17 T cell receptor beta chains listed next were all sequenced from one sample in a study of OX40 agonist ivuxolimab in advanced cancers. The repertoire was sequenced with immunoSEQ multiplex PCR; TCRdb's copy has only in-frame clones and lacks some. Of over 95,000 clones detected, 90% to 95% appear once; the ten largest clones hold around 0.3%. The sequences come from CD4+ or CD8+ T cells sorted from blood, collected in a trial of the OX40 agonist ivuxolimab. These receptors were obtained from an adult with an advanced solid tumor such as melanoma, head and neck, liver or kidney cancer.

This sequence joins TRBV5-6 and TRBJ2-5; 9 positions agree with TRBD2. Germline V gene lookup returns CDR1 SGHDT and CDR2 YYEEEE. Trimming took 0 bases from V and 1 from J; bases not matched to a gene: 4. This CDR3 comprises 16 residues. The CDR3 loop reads CASSLGPSGTQETQYF. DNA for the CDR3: TGTGCCAGCAGCTTGGGGCCTAGCGGGACCCAAGAGACCCAGTACTTC.

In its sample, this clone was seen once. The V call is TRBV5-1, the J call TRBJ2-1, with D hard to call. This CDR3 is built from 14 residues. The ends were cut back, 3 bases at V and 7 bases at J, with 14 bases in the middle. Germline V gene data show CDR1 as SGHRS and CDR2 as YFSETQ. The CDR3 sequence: CASSSPPLLNEQFF. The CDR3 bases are TGCGCCAGCAGCTCGCCCCCCCTCTTAAATGAGCAGTTCTTC.

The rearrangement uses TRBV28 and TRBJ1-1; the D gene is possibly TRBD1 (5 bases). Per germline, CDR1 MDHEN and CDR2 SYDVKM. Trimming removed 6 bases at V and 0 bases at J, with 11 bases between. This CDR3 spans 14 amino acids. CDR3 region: CASSTGTMNTEAFF. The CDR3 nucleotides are TGTGCCAGCAGCACCGGGACGATGAACACTGAAGCTTTCTTT. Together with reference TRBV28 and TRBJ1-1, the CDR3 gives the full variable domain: DVKVTQSSRYLVKRTGEKVFLECVQDMDHENMFWYRQDPGLGLRLIYFSYDVKMKEKGDIPEGYSVSREKKERFSLILESASTNQTSMYLCASSTGTMNTEAFFGQGTRLTVV.

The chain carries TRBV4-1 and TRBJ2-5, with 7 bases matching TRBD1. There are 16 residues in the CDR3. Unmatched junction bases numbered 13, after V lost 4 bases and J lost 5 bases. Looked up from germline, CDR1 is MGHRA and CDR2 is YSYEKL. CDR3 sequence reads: CASSPQGPTRGETQYF. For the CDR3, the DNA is TGCGCCAGCAGCCCCCAAGGGCCGACCAGGGGGGAGACCCAGTACTTC.

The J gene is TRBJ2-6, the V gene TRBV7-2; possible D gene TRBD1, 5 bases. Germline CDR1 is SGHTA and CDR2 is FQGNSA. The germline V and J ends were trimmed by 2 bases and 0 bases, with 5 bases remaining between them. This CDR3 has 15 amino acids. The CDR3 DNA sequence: TGTGCCAGCAGCTTAAGGGGCTCTGGGGCCAACGTCCTGACTTTC. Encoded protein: CASSLRGSGANVLTF.

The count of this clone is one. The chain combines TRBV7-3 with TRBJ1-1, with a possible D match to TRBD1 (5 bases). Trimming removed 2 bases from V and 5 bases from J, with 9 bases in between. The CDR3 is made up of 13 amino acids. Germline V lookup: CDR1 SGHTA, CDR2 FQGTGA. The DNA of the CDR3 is TGTGCCAGCAGCTTAGGGGGGTTTACTGAAGCTTTCTTT. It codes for CASSLGGFTEAFF. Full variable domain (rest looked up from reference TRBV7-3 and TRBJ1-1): GAGVSQTPSNKVTEKGKYVELRCDPISGHTALYWYRQSLGQGPEFLIYFQGTGAADDSGLPNDRFFAVRPEGSVSTLKIQRTERGDSAVYLCASSLGGFTEAFFGQGTRLTVV.

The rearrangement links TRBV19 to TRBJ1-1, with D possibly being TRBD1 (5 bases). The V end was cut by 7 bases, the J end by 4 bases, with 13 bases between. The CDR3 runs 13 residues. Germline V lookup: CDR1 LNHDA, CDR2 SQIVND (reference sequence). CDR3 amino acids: CASTFQRGTEAFF. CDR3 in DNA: TGTGCCAGTACCTTCCAAAGGGGCACTGAAGCTTTCTTT.

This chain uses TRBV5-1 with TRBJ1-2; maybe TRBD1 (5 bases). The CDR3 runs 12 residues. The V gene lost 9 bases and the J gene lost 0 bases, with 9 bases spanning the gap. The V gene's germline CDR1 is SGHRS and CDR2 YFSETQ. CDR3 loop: CATRDSNYGYTF. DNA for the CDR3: TGCGCCACCCGGGACTCTAACTATGGCTACACCTTC.

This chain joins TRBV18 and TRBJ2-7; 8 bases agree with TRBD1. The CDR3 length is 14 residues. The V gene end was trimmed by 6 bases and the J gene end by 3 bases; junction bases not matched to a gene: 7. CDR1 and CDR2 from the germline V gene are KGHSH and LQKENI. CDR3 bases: TGTGCCAGCTCGAACCGGGACAGGAGCTACGAGCAGTACTTC. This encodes CASSNRDRSYEQYF.

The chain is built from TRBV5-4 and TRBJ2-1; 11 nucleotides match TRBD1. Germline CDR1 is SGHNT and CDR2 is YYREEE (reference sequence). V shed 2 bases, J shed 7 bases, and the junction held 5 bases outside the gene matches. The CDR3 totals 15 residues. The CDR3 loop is CASSLSGTGGNEQFF. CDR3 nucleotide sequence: TGTGCCAGCAGCTTATCCGGGACAGGGGGAAATGAGCAGTTCTTC.

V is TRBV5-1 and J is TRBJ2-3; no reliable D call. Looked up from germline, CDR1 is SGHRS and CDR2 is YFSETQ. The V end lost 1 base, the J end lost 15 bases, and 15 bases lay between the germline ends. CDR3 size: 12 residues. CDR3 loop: CASSLSVEEEYF. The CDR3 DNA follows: TGCGCCAGCAGCTTGTCGGTAGAGGAAGAATATTTT.

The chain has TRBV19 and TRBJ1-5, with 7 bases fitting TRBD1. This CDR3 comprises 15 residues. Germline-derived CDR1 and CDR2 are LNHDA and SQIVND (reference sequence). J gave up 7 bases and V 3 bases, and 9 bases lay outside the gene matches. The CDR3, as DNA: TGTGCCAGTAGTATTCTCGACAGGGTCTGGCAGCCCCAGCATTTT. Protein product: CASSILDRVWQPQHF.

The CDR3 sequence is CASSLRGRDTGELFF. As DNA, the CDR3 is TGTGCCAGCAGCTTACGGGGGAGGGACACCGGGGAGCTGTTTTTT. The chain couples TRBV7-2 to TRBJ2-2; 7 bases map to TRBD2. V shed 2 bases, J shed 3 bases, and the junction held 3 bases outside the gene matches. Germline values: CDR1 SGHTA, CDR2 FQGNSA. This CDR3 spans 15 amino acids.

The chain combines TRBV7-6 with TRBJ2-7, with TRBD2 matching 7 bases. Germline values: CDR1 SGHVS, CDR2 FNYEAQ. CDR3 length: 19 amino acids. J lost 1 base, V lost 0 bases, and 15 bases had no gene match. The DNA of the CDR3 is TGTGCCAGCAGCTTAGCTTCCGGGAGAAAGTGGGGACTATCCTACGAGCAGTACTTC. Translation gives CASSLASGRKWGLSYEQYF.

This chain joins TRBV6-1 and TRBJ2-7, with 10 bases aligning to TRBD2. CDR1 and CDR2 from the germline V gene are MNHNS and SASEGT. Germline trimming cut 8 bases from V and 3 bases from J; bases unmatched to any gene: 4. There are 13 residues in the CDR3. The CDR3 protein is CASEASGGYEQYF. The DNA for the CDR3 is TGTGCCAGCGAGGCTAGCGGGGGCTACGAGCAGTACTTC.

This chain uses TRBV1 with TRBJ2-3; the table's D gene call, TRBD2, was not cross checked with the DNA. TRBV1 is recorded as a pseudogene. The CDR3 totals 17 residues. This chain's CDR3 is CTSSQETSGRSTDTQYF. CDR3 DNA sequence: TGCACCAGCAGCCAAGAAACTAGCGGGAGATCAACAGATACGCAGTATTTT.

This chain's CDR3 is CASSIGQLSNQPQHF. For the CDR3, the DNA is TGTGCCAGTAGTATCGGCCAACTTAGCAATCAGCCCCAGCATTTT. The V and J genes are TRBV19 and TRBJ1-5; the D is unclear. The CDR3 has 15 residues. V was trimmed by 3 bases and J by 0 bases, leaving 9 bases between them. From germline, CDR1 is LNHDA and CDR2 SQIVND (reference sequence).